The next 27 T cell receptor beta chains were all read from a single sample in a study of blood T cell repertoires in COVID-19. TCRdb's table, derived via immunoSEQ multiplex PCR, lists solely in-frame clones and lacks some. The table shows 90,000 to 100,000 clones, with around four fifths occurring only once. The specimen sequenced was peripheral blood. The receptors here all came from a man between 65 and 80 years old with acute or convalescent COVID-19.

The V call is TRBV4-2, the J call TRBJ2-3; D is perhaps TRBD1 (6 bases). Germline assignment: CDR1 LGHNA and CDR2 YNFKEQ. The CDR3 extends over 18 amino acids. With 1 base removed from V and 2 bases from J, the gap between germline ends came to 19 bases. In nucleotides, the CDR3 is TGTGCCAGCAGCCAAGTTGACCGGTTCAGGGGATACACAGATACGCAGTATTTT. Its protein is CASSQVDRFRGYTDTQYF.

The chain carries TRBV30 and TRBJ1-4; D may be TRBD1 (6 bases). Per the germline V gene, CDR1 is GTSNPN and CDR2 is SVGIG (reference sequence). The CDR3 spans 15 residues. V gave up 0 bases and J gave up 3 bases, with 11 bases separating them. CDR3 sequence: CAWSVRGAANEKLFF. The CDR3 region has the DNA TGTGCCTGGAGTGTGCGGGGGGCCGCTAATGAAAAACTGTTTTTT.

V gene TRBV9 combines with J gene TRBJ2-7; TRBD2 might be the D (6 bases). The CDR3 is 14 amino acids. Trimming removed 2 bases from V and 4 bases from J, with 13 bases in between. Germline assignment: CDR1 SGDLS and CDR2 YYNGEE. In DNA form, the CDR3 reads TGTGCCAGCAGCGTCGACATGGGGGGATACGAGCAGTACTTC. It is translated as CASSVDMGGYEQYF. Supplemented by reference TRBV9 and TRBJ2-7, the full variable domain reads DSGVTQTPKHLITATGQRVTLRCSPRSGDLSVYWYQQSLDQGLQFLIQYYNGEERAKGNILERFSAQQFPDLHSELNLSSLELGDSALYFCASSVDMGGYEQYFGPGTRLTVT.

The V gene is TRBV19, the J gene TRBJ1-1; weak D call: TRBD1 (6 bases). Trimming cost V 6 bases and J 10 bases, with 27 bases left between them. The CDR3 contains 16 residues. The germline gives CDR1 LNHDA, CDR2 SQIVND (reference sequence). The CDR3, as DNA: TGTGCCAGTAGAGACCCCCGCCGGGACACCACCCTGCGAGCTTTCTTT. It encodes CASRDPRRDTTLRAFF.

Within the sample, this clone is medium-sized. J is TRBJ2-3 and V is TRBV2, with 11 bases aligning to TRBD2. V shed 4 bases and J 0 bases; nucleotides not matched to a gene: 6. The CDR3 runs 17 residues. Germline-derived CDR1 and CDR2 are SNHLY and FYNNEI. CDR3 in DNA: TGTGCCAGCAGTGCATTGGCTAGCGGGGGGAGCACAGATACGCAGTATTTT. Translated, it gives CASSALASGGSTDTQYF.

This clone was seen only a few times. The V gene is TRBV18, the J gene TRBJ1-1; D is unclear. This CDR3 region has 15 residues. The germline V gene has CDR1 KGHSH and CDR2 LQKENI. V was trimmed by 0 bases and J by 3 bases, leaving 11 bases between them. The chain's CDR3 is CASSPPVQVDTEAFF. CDR3 coding DNA: TGTGCCAGCTCACCACCGGTGCAGGTGGACACTGAAGCTTTCTTT. Filled out from reference TRBV18 and TRBJ1-1, the complete variable domain reads NAGVMQNPRHLVRRRGQEARLRCSPMKGHSHVYWYRQLPEEGLKFMVYLQKENIIDESGMPKERFSAEFPKEGPSILRIQQVVRGDSAAYFCASSPPVQVDTEAFFGQGTRLTVV.

The V and J genes are TRBV30 and TRBJ1-2, with 7 nucleotides matching TRBD1. Unmatched junction bases numbered 8, after V lost 2 bases and J lost 8 bases. The CDR3 is made up of 13 amino acids. Germline V gene data show CDR1 as GTSNPN and CDR2 as SVGIG (reference sequence). The chain's CDR3 is CAWSSDRAYGYTF. The CDR3 coding sequence is TGTGCCTGGAGTTCCGACAGGGCCTACGGCTACACCTTC. Complete variable domain (other parts from reference TRBV30 and TRBJ1-2): SQTIHQWPATLVQPVGSPLSLECTVEGTSNPNLYWYRQAAGRGLQLLFYSVGIGQISSEVPQNLSASRPQDRQFILSSKKLLLSDSGFYLCAWSSDRAYGYTFGSGTRLTVV.

This chain uses TRBV6-1 with TRBJ2-6; D is unclear. CDR1 MNHNS and CDR2 SASEGT come from the germline V gene. The CDR3 length is 16 residues. Trimming left V 1 base short and J 4 bases short, with 11 bases between. The CDR3 DNA reads TGTGCCAGCAGTGAAGTTGAGGTTTCGGGGGCCAACGTCCTGACTTTC. Its translation: CASSEVEVSGANVLTF.

The V gene is TRBV6-5, the J gene TRBJ1-2; 7 bases agree with TRBD1. There are 14 residues in the CDR3. Trimming cost V 2 bases and J 7 bases; bases outside gene matches: 7. Germline CDR1 MNHEY, CDR2 SVGAGI. CDR3 in amino acids: CASSYDRARFGYTF. CDR3 DNA sequence: TGTGCCAGCAGTTACGACAGGGCTAGGTTTGGCTACACCTTC.

V gene TRBV5-1 combines with J gene TRBJ1-2; D is uncertain. CDR3 length: 14 amino acids. The V end was cut by 3 bases, the J end by 5 bases, with 14 bases between. Looked up from germline, CDR1 is SGHRS and CDR2 is YFSETQ. The chain's CDR3 is CASSSTSPQYGYTF. In DNA form, the CDR3 reads TGCGCCAGCAGCTCAACATCCCCGCAATATGGCTACACCTTC.

This clone was recorded once. V and J are TRBV5-4 and TRBJ2-2, with TRBD2 matching over 11 bases. Germline V gene sequence: CDR1 SGHNT, CDR2 YYREEE (reference sequence). The ends lost 3 bases at V and 7 bases at J; junction bases unmatched: 5. The CDR3 covers 15 residues. The CDR3 spells CASSSGTSGYGELFF. Here the CDR3 DNA reads TGTGCCAGCAGCTCCGGGACTAGCGGATACGGGGAGCTGTTTTTT.

V is TRBV2 and J is TRBJ2-5; tentatively, D is TRBD2 (6 bases). V shed 6 bases and J shed 5 bases, with 19 bases lying between them. This CDR3 has 15 amino acids. The V gene's germline CDR1 is SNHLY and CDR2 FYNNEI. The CDR3 DNA is TGTGCCAGCAGATCGACTAGTTACATGGTCGAGACCCAGTACTTC. Encoded protein: CASRSTSYMVETQYF.

This chain joins TRBV7-9 and TRBJ1-2; 12 nucleotides agree with TRBD1. The CDR3 is 15 residues long. The ends lost 3 bases at V and 8 bases at J; junction bases unmatched: 7. The germline gives CDR1 SEHNR, CDR2 FQNEAQ (reference sequence). This CDR3 is CASSFPGTGGSGYTF. The CDR3, as DNA: TGTGCCAGCAGCTTTCCGGGGACAGGGGGCTCCGGCTACACCTTC.

The chain links TRBV3-1 (or the pseudogene TRBV3-2) to TRBJ1-3; D might be TRBD1 (5 bases). The CDR3 contains 14 residues. V dropped 2 bases and J dropped 4 bases, with 9 bases sitting between them. Germline V lookup: CDR1 LGHDT, CDR2 YNNKEL (reference sequence). The CDR3 DNA sequence: TGTGCCAGCAGCCAAAGGGGATCCGGAAACACCATATATTTT. Protein sequence: CASSQRGSGNTIYF.

This clone has a handful of counts. This chain joins TRBV30 and TRBJ1-4; D remains unclear. Germline V lookup: CDR1 GTSNPN, CDR2 SVGIG (reference sequence). Trimming took 4 bases from V and 7 from J, leaving 19 bases between them. This CDR3 is 15 amino acids long. CDR3 region: CAWTAPESAGEKLFF. The CDR3 DNA follows: TGTGCCTGGACCGCCCCAGAGTCGGCGGGTGAAAAACTGTTTTTT.

The rearrangement uses TRBV7-8 and TRBJ2-7; D gene unclear. The germline CDR1 and CDR2 sequences are SGHVS and FQNEAQ. The CDR3 contains 13 residues. Trimming removed 3 bases at V and 0 bases at J, with 6 bases between. The CDR3 sequence: CASSFSRSYEQYF. The DNA of the CDR3 is TGTGCCAGCAGCTTTTCCCGCTCCTACGAGCAGTACTTC.

The chain has TRBV2 and TRBJ2-1; 9 bases are a match to TRBD2. There are 15 residues in the CDR3. Germline trimming cut 3 bases from V and 7 bases from J; bases unmatched to any gene: 7. Germline lookup yields CDR1 SNHLY and CDR2 FYNNEI. The CDR3 is CASSERLAGNNEQFF. The DNA for the CDR3 is TGTGCCAGCAGTGAGAGGCTAGCGGGGAATAATGAGCAGTTCTTC.

V usage is TRBV7-2 and J usage is TRBJ1-3; TRBD1 might be the D (6 bases). CDR1 and CDR2 (germline): SGHTA, FQGNSA. The CDR3 is made up of 17 amino acids. Trimming took off 1 base at V and 0 bases at J, with 13 bases between the two ends. The CDR3 spells CASSLVQGRISGNTIYF. In DNA form, the CDR3 reads TGTGCCAGCAGCTTAGTCCAGGGGCGTATCTCTGGAAACACCATATATTTT.

The chain uses TRBV25-1 and TRBJ2-3, with TRBD2 matching 12 bases. The length of the CDR3 is 15 residues. J was trimmed by 8 bases and V by 2 bases; bases with no gene match: 5. Germline V gene sequence: CDR1 MGHDK, CDR2 SYGVNS. The CDR3, as DNA: TGTGCCAGCAGTGAAAGACTAGCGGGAGAGGCTACGCAGTATTTT. It is translated as CASSERLAGEATQYF.

This chain uses TRBV19 with TRBJ1-5; D remains unclear. The V end lost 0 bases, the J end lost 6 bases, and 6 bases lay between the germline ends. Per the germline V gene, CDR1 is LNHDA and CDR2 is SQIVND (reference sequence). The CDR3 consists of 13 residues. The CDR3 region is CASSIEGGQPQHF. The CDR3 DNA sequence: TGTGCCAGTAGTATAGAAGGCGGTCAGCCCCAGCATTTT.

The chain carries TRBV30 and TRBJ2-5; TRBD1 is a possible D gene (5 bases). Per germline, CDR1 GTSNPN and CDR2 SVGIG (reference sequence). This CDR3 has 13 amino acids. The germline V and J ends were trimmed by 4 bases and 5 bases, with 14 bases remaining between them. The CDR3 DNA sequence: TGTGCCTGGAATTACGTCCCAGGGGAGACCCAGTACTTC. It translates to CAWNYVPGETQYF.

J is TRBJ2-7 and V is TRBV7-6; D might be TRBD1 (6 bases). Germline V gene sequence: CDR1 SGHVS, CDR2 FNYEAQ. The V gene lost 5 bases and the J gene lost 5 bases, with 25 bases spanning the gap. The CDR3 contains 17 residues. CDR3 nucleotide sequence: TGTGCCAGCAGCGGTAGGATGACCGGGACACCTAGGGACGAGCAGTACTTC. This gives the protein CASSGRMTGTPRDEQYF.

J is TRBJ2-2 and V is TRBV19, with D maybe TRBD2 (6 bases). V shed 4 bases and J shed 0 bases, with 9 bases lying between them. This CDR3 has 15 amino acids. Germline V lookup: CDR1 LNHDA, CDR2 SQIVND (reference sequence). The CDR3 DNA reads TGTGCCAGTAGTAAGGCGGGAACGAACACCGGGGAGCTGTTTTTT. It is translated as CASSKAGTNTGELFF. Combining the CDR3 with reference TRBV19 and TRBJ2-2 gives the whole variable domain DGGITQSPKYLFRKEGQNVTLSCEQNLNHDAMYWYRQDPGQGLRLIYYSQIVNDFQKGDIAEGYSVSREKKESFPLTVTSAQKNPTAFYLCASSKAGTNTGELFFGEGSRLTVL.

This chain connects TRBV11-1 to TRBJ2-7; the D gene is possibly TRBD1 (6 bases). V was pared by 3 bases and J by 2 bases, with 14 bases between. This CDR3 is 15 amino acids long. Germline V gene data show CDR1 as SGHAT and CDR2 as FQDESV (reference sequence). CDR3 nucleotide sequence: TGTGCCAGCAGCTTGGGGGCGACTCCCCCCTACGAGCAGTACTTC. Residues: CASSLGATPPYEQYF.

This rearrangement joins TRBV29-1 to TRBJ1-3; 9 bases are shared with TRBD1. The CDR3 extends over 14 amino acids. Looked up from germline, CDR1 is SQVTM and CDR2 is ANQGSEA. V was clipped by 6 bases and J by 3 bases; unmatched bases: 6. The CDR3 reads CSVEPGQGGNTIYF. CDR3 DNA sequence: TGCAGCGTGGAACCGGGACAGGGTGGAAACACCATATATTTT. Variable domain in full (rest from reference TRBV29-1 and TRBJ1-3): SAVISQKPSRDICQRGTSLTIQCQVDSQVTMMFWYRQQPGQSLTLIATANQGSEATYESGFVIDKFPISRPNLTFSTLTVSNMSPEDSSIYLCSVEPGQGGNTIYFGEGSWLTVV.

The chain employs TRBV5-1 and TRBJ2-2; 11 positions agree with TRBD2. J lost 3 bases, V lost 4 bases, and 2 bases had no gene match. The CDR3 extends over 15 amino acids. Germline V gene sequence: CDR1 SGHRS, CDR2 YFSETQ. This chain's CDR3 is CASSKTSGDTGELFF. CDR3 bases: TGCGCCAGCAGCAAGACTAGCGGGGACACCGGGGAGCTGTTTTTT.

The rearrangement links TRBV10-1 to TRBJ2-7; TRBD1 matches at 7 bases. Losses at the gene ends were 8 bases for V and 4 bases for J; bases not matched to a gene: 17. In germline, CDR1 is WNHNN, CDR2 SYGVQD (reference sequence). CDR3 length: 16 residues. The CDR3: CASSTQGFGNKYEQYF. In nucleotides, the CDR3 is TGCGCCAGCTCAACACAGGGGTTCGGTAACAAATACGAGCAGTACTTC.